This TCR beta chain was profiled in a study of radiotherapy plus CTLA-4 blockade in lung cancer. Profiling relied on immunoSEQ multiplex PCR, and the TCRdb table lists in-frame clones only, not all of them. The data show 60,000 or so clones, 77% seen once. Alongside CTLA-4 blockade with ipilimumab, patients with chemo-refractory metastatic non-small-cell lung cancer received focal radiation. V lost 7 bases and J 8 bases, leaving 12 bases between the germline ends. The CDR3 contains 11 residues. Germline lookup yields CDR1 SQVTM and CDR2 ANQGSEA. The TCR originated in a human donor with non-small cell lung cancer who had a partial response to radiotherapy plus ipilimumab. J is TRBJ2-1 and V is TRBV29-1; no clear D. Sequences were derived from peripheral blood, sampled from a patient treated with radiotherapy plus ipilimumab. The CDR3 region is CSGGWSYEQFF. In nucleotides, the CDR3 is TGCAGCGGAGGATGGTCATATGAGCAGTTCTTC.